This TCR beta chain was identified in a study of identical twins. The germline V and J ends were trimmed by 4 bases and 7 bases, with 5 bases remaining between them. The CDR3 extends over 11 amino acids. CDR1 and CDR2 from the germline V gene are MNHEY and SMNVEV (reference sequence). Unique molecular identifiers were present on cDNA, and template switching added a universal primer site. TCRdb re-analysed the 5' RACE reads in MiXCR, keeping a single row per CDR3 protein. Altogether 1.5 million to 2 million distinct CDR3 sequences are present, around 33% being singletons, with the ten largest covering about 0.25%. This clonotype showed up just a few times.

This receptor was identified in a newborn girl in good health. J is TRBJ2-4 and V is TRBV27; D not resolved. Sequencing was performed on cord blood. CDR3 region: CASSWPNIQYF. The CDR3 nucleotides are TGTGCCAGCAGTTGGCCGAACATTCAGTACTTC.